What follows are 26 T cell receptor beta chains derived from one specimen sequenced in a study of T cells in Graves' hyperthyroidism and ophthalmopathy. Amplified TCR beta CDR3 regions derived from RNA transcripts. First-round RT-PCR targeting the TCR CDR3 was performed with the HTBI primer set. Each CDR3 protein gets one entry after TCRdb re-called the multiplex PCR reads with MiXCR. This table has roughly 580,000 distinct CDR3 sequences, about 45% appearing once. Sequencing input: peripheral blood or thyroid tissue (not recorded which). These receptors were collected from a woman between 18 and 29 years old with Graves' hyperthyroidism.

In its sample, this clonotype was seen many times. The rearrangement joins TRBV10-3 to TRBJ2-5; tentatively, D is TRBD2 (6 bases). This CDR3 contains 15 residues. Trimming left V 2 bases short and J 7 bases short, with 17 bases between. Germline V gene lookup returns CDR1 ENHRY and CDR2 SYGVKD. DNA of the CDR3: TGTGCCATCAGTGAGGGGACTTATACCGAAGCGACCCAGTACTTC. This translates into CAISEGTYTEATQYF.

In the case of this clonotype: A much larger clone lies one base from this, so it may be a read error. The V call is TRBV7-9, the J call TRBJ1-1; D not resolved. The CDR3 runs 14 residues. Trimming took 5 bases from V and 4 from J, leaving 14 bases between them. In germline, CDR1 is SEHNR, CDR2 FQNEAQ (reference sequence). The CDR3: CASSQSRVATEAFF. For the CDR3, the DNA is TGTGCCAGCAGCCAGTCGCGGGTTGCCACTGAAGCTTTCTTT.

Only a few counts were recorded for this clonotype. The rearrangement uses TRBV7-8 and TRBJ2-2, with 7 bases identical to TRBD1. Germline loops: CDR1 SGHVS, CDR2 FQNEAQ. With V trimmed by 5 bases and J by 4 bases, 10 bases remained unmatched. The CDR3 is 16 amino acids. In DNA, the CDR3 is TGTGCCAGCAGCAAAAGGGACAGAGGGGCCACCGGGGAGCTGTTTTTT. It is translated as CASSKRDRGATGELFF.

The chain employs TRBV6-5 and TRBJ1-1, with D tentatively TRBD1 (6 bases). Germline CDR1 MNHEY, CDR2 SVGAGI. The CDR3 has 14 amino acids. The V end was cut by 7 bases, the J end by 3 bases, with 15 bases between. CDR3 region: CASTLLSGDTEAFF. CDR3 DNA: TGTGCCAGCACGTTACTGTCAGGGGACACTGAAGCTTTCTTT.

This clonotype occurred many times. The chain is built from TRBV2 and TRBJ1-2; TRBD1 might be the D (5 bases). The germline V gene encodes CDR1 SNHLY and CDR2 FYNNEI. Trimming shortened V by 6 bases and J by 3 bases, and 11 bases separated the two germline ends. The CDR3 contains 13 residues. Written as DNA, the CDR3 is TGTGCCAGCAGATCAGGGACGGACTATGGCTACACCTTC. Its translation is CASRSGTDYGYTF.

The table lists this clonotype with a few counts. This CDR3 reads CASSSSREGPEQYF. CDR3 DNA: TGTGCCAGCAGCTCGTCGCGGGAGGGCCCCGAGCAGTACTTC. This chain joins TRBV7-6 and TRBJ2-7; 9 nucleotides agree with TRBD2. J was trimmed by 6 bases and V by 4 bases; bases with no gene match: 7. The length of the CDR3 is 14 residues. Per the germline V gene, CDR1 is SGHVS and CDR2 is FNYEAQ.

This clonotype was counted many times. This chain joins TRBV20-1 and TRBJ2-5; TRBD1 aligns across 9 bases. This CDR3 has 14 residues. Looked up from germline, CDR1 is DFQATT and CDR2 is SNEGSKA (reference sequence). The ends lost 3 bases at V and 4 bases at J; junction bases unmatched: 6. CDR3 nucleotides: TGCAGTGCTAGGCGGGACAGGGTAGGAGAGACCCAGTACTTC. Its protein product is CSARRDRVGETQYF.

The V and J genes are TRBV10-3 and TRBJ2-5; 11 nucleotides line up with TRBD2. V trimming: 6 bases; J trimming: 5 bases; junction bases outside the gene matches: 8. The CDR3 extends over 15 amino acids. Per germline, CDR1 ENHRY and CDR2 SYGVKD. CDR3 in amino acids: CAIRGTSGRRETQYF. The CDR3 DNA reads as TGTGCCATCAGGGGGACTAGCGGCCGAAGGGAGACCCAGTACTTC.

This sequence joins TRBV11-2 and TRBJ2-6, with a tentative D call TRBD2 (6 bases). Trimming removed 5 bases from V and 1 base from J, with 12 bases in between. Germline loops: CDR1 SGHAT, CDR2 FQNNGV. The CDR3 has 16 residues. CDR3 loop: CASSQPGLSGANVLTF. The CDR3 region has the DNA TGTGCCAGCAGCCAGCCGGGACTTTCTGGGGCCAACGTCCTGACTTTC.

The rearrangement links TRBV29-1 to TRBJ1-1, with D possibly matching TRBD1 (5 bases). Trimming stripped 5 bases from V and 6 bases from J, with 16 bases between. The CDR3 contains 13 residues. Germline CDR1 SQVTM, CDR2 ANQGSEA. The DNA for the CDR3 is TGCAGCGTTTGGAGTGGGACTTTCGCTGAAGCTTTCTTT. It encodes CSVWSGTFAEAFF.

In its sample, this clonotype was seen a few times. The V and J genes are TRBV19 and TRBJ1-5; D is ambiguous. V was clipped by 4 bases and J by 6 bases, with 22 bases between them. The germline V gene encodes CDR1 LNHDA and CDR2 SQIVND (reference sequence). This CDR3 is built from 17 residues. The DNA for the CDR3 is TGTGCCAGTAGTAATGGTGACGGAAGATTAGTGCGTCAGCCCCAGCATTTT. As protein: CASSNGDGRLVRQPQHF.

This clonotype was counted between two and nine times. This chain uses TRBV12-3 or TRBV12-4 with TRBJ1-6; 7 positions match TRBD1. V shed 4 bases and J 4 bases; nucleotides not matched to a gene: 4. The CDR3 length is 15 residues. For the CDR3, the DNA is TGTGCCAGCAGTTCCTGGACAGGTTATAATTCACCCCTCCACTTT. Protein product: CASSSWTGYNSPLHF.

This clonotype was seen only a few times. The V call is TRBV7-2, the J call TRBJ2-2; D unclear. Germline loops: CDR1 SGHTA, CDR2 FQGNSA. The CDR3 sequence is 13 residues long. Trimming left V 5 bases short and J 4 bases short, with 8 bases between. CDR3 DNA: TGTGCCAGCAGCAAATCCGGCACCGGGGAGCTGTTTTTT. Its protein is CASSKSGTGELFF.

This clonotype has more than one count but fewer than ten. The CDR3 nucleotides are TGTGCCAGCAGTCTACCGGGGATTTCCCGGGACAACCCCTACGAGCAGTACTTC. Residues: CASSLPGISRDNPYEQYF. The chain has TRBV12-3 or TRBV12-4 and TRBJ2-7, with D possibly matching TRBD1 (6 bases). The V end lost 5 bases, the J end lost 2 bases, and 25 bases lay between the germline ends. The CDR3 covers 18 residues.

The chain employs TRBV7-3 and TRBJ1-4; D unclear. The CDR3 extends over 15 amino acids. The V gene's germline CDR1 is SGHTA and CDR2 FQGTGA. V lost 5 bases, J lost 1 base, and 11 bases lay in between. In DNA form, the CDR3 reads TGTGCCAGCAGCCTGACGCGAGGAACTAATGAAAAACTGTTTTTT. Protein: CASSLTRGTNEKLFF.

This clonotype was detected only once. The V call is TRBV2, the J call TRBJ1-1; no definite D call. Trimming took 4 bases from V and 0 from J, leaving 12 bases between them. The CDR3 has 15 amino acids. Per the germline V gene, CDR1 is SNHLY and CDR2 is FYNNEI. Here the CDR3 reads CASSGGGSLNTEAFF. CDR3 DNA: TGTGCCAGCAGTGGGGGAGGCAGCTTGAACACTGAAGCTTTCTTT.

Of note for this clonotype: Given the absence of the conserved phenylalanine or tryptophan at the CDR3 end, a read error is likely. This chain connects TRBV7-6 to TRBJ1-5; D is unresolved. CDR1 and CDR2 (germline): SGHVS, FNYEAQ. The CDR3 extends over 16 amino acids. Between the trimmed V and J ends, which lost 2 bases and 6 bases, there was a span of 17 bases. The CDR3 region is CASSLRRSVMGQPQHY. CDR3 bases: TGTGCCAGCAGCTTAAGAAGAAGCGTTATGGGTCAGCCCCAGCATTAT.

The chain carries TRBV11-3 and TRBJ1-1; TRBD1 matches 7 bases. Germline V CDR1 and CDR2: SGHNT, YENEEA. Unmatched junction bases numbered 8, after V lost 5 bases and J lost 5 bases. The length of the CDR3 is 14 residues. CDR3 nucleotides: TGTGCCAGCAGCGAGGCAGGGGGGGGGACTGAAGCTTTCTTT. Protein sequence: CASSEAGGGTEAFF. Full variable domain (remainder filled in from reference TRBV11-3 and TRBJ1-1): EAGVVQSPRYKIIEKKQPVAFWCNPISGHNTLYWYLQNLGQGPELLIRYENEEAVDDSQLPKDRFSAERLKGVDSTLKIQPAELGDSAVYLCASSEAGGGTEAFFGQGTRLTVV.

V is TRBV7-6 and J is TRBJ1-3; 8 bases match TRBD1. Unmatched junction bases numbered 4, after V lost 5 bases and J lost 1 base. CDR3 length equals 15 residues. In germline, CDR1 is SGHVS, CDR2 FNYEAQ. CDR3 bases: TGTGCCAGCAGCCGCAGGGGGCGATCTGGAAACACCATATATTTT. Its translation: CASSRRGRSGNTIYF.

As regards this clonotype: The final CDR3 position lacks the conserved phenylalanine or tryptophan, pointing to a likely read error. The limits of the CDR3 on the DNA are not certain, so only TCRdb's listed CDR3 is given. The chain is built from TRBV7-6 and TRBJ2-5; the table's D call, TRBD1, was not checked against the DNA. CDR1 and CDR2 (germline): SGHVS, FNYEAQ. The CDR3 numbers 9 amino acids, ends counted. This chain's CDR3 is CASSPGQNT.

This clonotype has ten or more counts. The chain recombines TRBV7-9 with TRBJ1-1; TRBD1 might be the D (5 bases). From germline, CDR1 is SEHNR and CDR2 FQNEAQ (reference sequence). Trimming stripped 5 bases from V and 0 bases from J, with 13 bases between. This CDR3 is built from 15 residues. The CDR3 protein is CASSTLTDMNTEAFF. CDR3 bases: TGTGCCAGCAGCACCTTGACAGATATGAACACTGAAGCTTTCTTT.

Points on this clonotype: An end of the junction does not agree with germline; a read error may underlie this. The rearrangement uses TRBV7-3 and TRBJ2-7; 8 bases are shared with TRBD1. TRBJ2-5 explains the end of the DNA better; the J call may be wrong. The CDR3 spans 15 residues. Germline V lookup: CDR1 SGHTA, CDR2 FQGTGA. CDR3 bases: TGTGTCAGCAGCTTATGGACAGGGAGATCTGAGACCCAGTACTTC. Translating it yields CVSSLWTGRSETQYF.

The chain is built from TRBV25-1 and TRBJ1-2; D is ambiguous. V was pared by 10 bases and J by 6 bases, with 3 bases between. CDR1 and CDR2 (germline): MGHDK, SYGVNS. The length of the CDR3 is 8 residues. The CDR3 DNA reads as TGTGCCATTGATGGCTACACCTTC. It encodes CAIDGYTF.

CDR3 sequence reads: CASSPASGPNTGELFF. The CDR3 region has the DNA TGTGCCAGCAGTCCAGCTAGCGGACCGAACACCGGGGAGCTGTTTTTT. This chain connects TRBV2 to TRBJ2-2; 7 bases are a match to TRBD2. From germline, CDR1 is SNHLY and CDR2 FYNNEI. V was clipped by 5 bases and J by 0 bases; unmatched bases: 6. The CDR3 contains 16 residues.

This clonotype was seen a handful of times. V gene TRBV24-1 combines with J gene TRBJ1-5; D not resolved. V was trimmed by 2 bases and J by 6 bases, leaving 10 bases between them. This CDR3 has 14 residues. The germline V gene has CDR1 KGHDR and CDR2 SFDVKD. The CDR3 is CATSDSERFQPQHF. The CDR3 nucleotides are TGTGCCACCAGTGATTCTGAGAGGTTTCAGCCCCAGCATTTT.

In its sample, this clonotype was seen many times. The chain uses TRBV29-1 and TRBJ1-2; unclear D gene. This CDR3 is built from 13 residues. CDR1 and CDR2 (germline): SQVTM, ANQGSEA. V shed 2 bases and J shed 7 bases, with 14 bases lying between them. CDR3 sequence reads: CSVERAPSVGYTF. The CDR3 region has the DNA TGCAGCGTTGAAAGGGCCCCCTCGGTTGGCTACACCTTC.